A single TCR beta chain is shown here with its context. These data come from a study of blood T cell repertoires in COVID-19. Study context: Collection of acute and convalescent COVID-19 samples took place in the United States, Italy and Spain.

The CDR3 is made up of 16 amino acids. Sequenced by immunoSEQ multiplex PCR; TCRdb stores in-frame clones only, minus some. The sample has 100,000 to 150,000 clones; about 86% are singletons. Participants came from about 24 US areas, aged about 18 to 90 years. Researchers sorted participants into cohorts using their self-reported clinical history. Cohort 3 donors counted as recovered after two negative PCRs, clearance, or resolved symptoms. The specimen sequenced was PBMCs or T cells enriched from blood (not recorded which). This TCR came from a woman aged 45-60 years who had recovered from COVID-19. The chain carries TRBV21-1 and TRBJ2-5; the listed D gene, TRBD2, was not tested against the DNA. TRBV21-1 constitutes a pseudogene. CDR3 bases: TGTGCCAGCAGCAAAGGAGGACTAGCGGGGGACGAGACCCAGTACTTC. Translation: CASSKGGLAGDETQYF.